The present entry profiles one T cell receptor (beta chain) with its context. What it recognizes is unknown. CD8 cells classed as naive were CD45RO-negative and positively selected for CCR7, excluding terminally differentiated effector memory CD45RA+ cells. V gave up 4 bases and J gave up 2 bases, with 22 bases separating them. Germline lookup yields CDR1 SQVTM and CDR2 ANQGSEA. The CDR3 length is 17 residues. The data belong to a study of shared clonotypes between healthy human individuals. Notes on the study in general: Despite large depth, rarefaction showed incomplete sorted-subset sequencing.

Profiled with immunoSEQ multiplex PCR; TCRdb holds only in-frame clones, not every one. In the table there are more than 2 million clones, about 95% of which are singletons. The V call is TRBV29-1, the J call TRBJ2-3; D is perhaps TRBD2 (5 bases). The TCR sequence derives from a man between 18 and 29 years old in good health. The source material was naive CD8+ T cells sorted from blood. The CDR3 DNA sequence: TGCAGCGTTGGGCAGTTTGTGGGAAGAGGGCCCACAGATACGCAGTATTTT. It translates to CSVGQFVGRGPTDTQYF.